This T cell receptor beta chain was recorded in a study of blood T cell repertoires in COVID-19. Study-wide background: From the United States, Italy and Spain came samples of acute and convalescent COVID-19. T cells, B-cell-depleted T cells, or PBMCs supplied cDNA or gDNA.

The V segment lost 6 bases and the J segment 3 bases; nucleotides outside the gene matches: 10. The CDR3 has 15 amino acids. Looked up from germline, CDR1 is MGHRA and CDR2 is YSYEKL. In the original workflow: Reference gene primer amplification gave estimated nucleated cell counts. Generated by immunoSEQ multiplex PCR, the TCRdb table keeps only in-frame clones and is missing some. That table is the source of V, J and clone size, and D and trimming were worked out from the DNA. The data show 390,000 or so clones, 86% seen once. This TCR came from a woman in her twenties or thirties with active or convalescent COVID-19. Sequencing used peripheral blood. The chain recombines TRBV4-1 with TRBJ2-5; the match to TRBD1 covers 7 bases. The CDR3 DNA reads as TGCGCCAGCAGGGCCCTGGGACAGCGCAAAGAGACCCAGTACTTC. Its protein is CASRALGQRKETQYF.